The clone carrying this T cell receptor (beta chain) has a single count. Adults between about 18 and 95 years of age took part from 20 to 25 US areas. The CDR3 extends over 14 amino acids. The germline gives CDR1 KGHSH, CDR2 LQKENI. The V end lost 0 bases, the J end lost 2 bases, and 7 bases lay between the germline ends. In the source study's methods: Researchers report that nucleated cell counts were estimated from reference gene primer amplification. Using immunoSEQ multiplex PCR, the repertoire was profiled, and TCRdb retains in-frame clones only, with some absent. The DNA gave D and trimming, while V, J and clone size come from that table. The table has some 340,000 clones, more than 85% seen once. The data were obtained in a study of blood T cell repertoires in COVID-19.

This chain connects TRBV18 to TRBJ1-2; perhaps TRBD1 as D (6 bases). The receptor's source is a woman aged 25-40 years who had been exposed to COVID-19. The sequenced sample was PBMCs or T cells enriched from blood (not recorded which). The CDR3 DNA sequence: TGTGCCAGCTCACCACCGCAGGGGAACTATGGCTACACCTTC. Its translation is CASSPPQGNYGYTF.